This TCR beta chain derives from a study of blood T cell repertoires in COVID-19. About the study: The origin of the acute and convalescent COVID-19 samples was the United States, Italy and Spain.

Per the authors' pipeline: From reference gene primer amplification, estimates of nucleated cell counts were derived. Some clones are missing from TCRdb's copy, which holds only in-frame ones; the method was immunoSEQ multiplex PCR. V and J calls and clone size are given by that table; D and trimming were obtained from the DNA. In the table there are roughly 120,000 clones, around 90% of which are singletons. The CDR3 is 16 amino acids. Trimming cost V 1 base and J 5 bases; bases outside gene matches: 9. Germline-derived CDR1 and CDR2 are SGHNT and YENEEA. The sequence was collected from a human donor in a cohort sampled during active COVID-19. The genes are TRBV11-3 and TRBJ2-5; 8 bases agree with TRBD1. The sequencing sample was made of peripheral blood. The CDR3 here is CASSLAPGQAGETQYF. The DNA of the CDR3 is TGTGCCAGCAGCTTAGCCCCGGGACAGGCGGGGGAGACCCAGTACTTC.